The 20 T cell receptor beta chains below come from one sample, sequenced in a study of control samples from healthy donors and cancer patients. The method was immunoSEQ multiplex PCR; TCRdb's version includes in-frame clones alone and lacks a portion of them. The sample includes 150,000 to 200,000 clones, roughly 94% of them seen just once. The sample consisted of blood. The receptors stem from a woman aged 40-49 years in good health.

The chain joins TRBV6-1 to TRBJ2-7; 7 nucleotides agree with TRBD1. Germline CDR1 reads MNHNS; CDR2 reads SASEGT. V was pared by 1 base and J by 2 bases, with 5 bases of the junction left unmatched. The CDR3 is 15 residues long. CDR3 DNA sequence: TGTGCCAGCAGTGAAGGACAGGGTCCCCCCTACGAGCAGTACTTC. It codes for CASSEGQGPPYEQYF.

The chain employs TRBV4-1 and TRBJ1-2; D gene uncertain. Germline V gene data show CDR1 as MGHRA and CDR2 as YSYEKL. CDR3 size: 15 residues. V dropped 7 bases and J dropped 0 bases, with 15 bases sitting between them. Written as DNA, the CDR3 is TGCGCCAGCACCCGGACGGAGACTTCTAACTATGGCTACACCTTC. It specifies CASTRTETSNYGYTF.

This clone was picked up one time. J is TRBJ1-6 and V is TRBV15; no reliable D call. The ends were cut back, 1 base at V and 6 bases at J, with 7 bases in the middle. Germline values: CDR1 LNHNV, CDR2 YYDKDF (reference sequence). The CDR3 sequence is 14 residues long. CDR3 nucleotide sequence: TGTGCCACCAGCAGAGTCGTTCTTAATTCACCCCTCCACTTT. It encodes CATSRVVLNSPLHF.

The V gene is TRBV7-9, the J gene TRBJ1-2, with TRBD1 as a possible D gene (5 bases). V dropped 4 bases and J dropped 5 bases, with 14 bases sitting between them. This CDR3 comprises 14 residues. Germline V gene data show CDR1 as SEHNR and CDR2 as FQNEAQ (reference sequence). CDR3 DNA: TGTGCCAGCAGCTCCCCGGGGGGAACATATGGCTACACCTTC. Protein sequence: CASSSPGGTYGYTF.

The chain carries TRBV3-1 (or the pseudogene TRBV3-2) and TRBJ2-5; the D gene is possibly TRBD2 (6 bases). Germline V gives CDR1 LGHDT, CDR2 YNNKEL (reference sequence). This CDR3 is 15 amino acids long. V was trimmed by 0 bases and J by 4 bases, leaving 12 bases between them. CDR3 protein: CASSQELAGGETQYF. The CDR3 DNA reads TGTGCCAGCAGCCAAGAACTAGCAGGTGGAGAGACCCAGTACTTC.

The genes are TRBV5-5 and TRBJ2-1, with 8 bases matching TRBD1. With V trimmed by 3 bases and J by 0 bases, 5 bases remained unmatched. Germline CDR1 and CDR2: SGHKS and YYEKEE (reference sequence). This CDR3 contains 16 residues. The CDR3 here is CASSSRTGSSYNEQFF. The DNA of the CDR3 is TGTGCCAGCAGCTCACGGACAGGGAGCTCCTACAATGAGCAGTTCTTC.

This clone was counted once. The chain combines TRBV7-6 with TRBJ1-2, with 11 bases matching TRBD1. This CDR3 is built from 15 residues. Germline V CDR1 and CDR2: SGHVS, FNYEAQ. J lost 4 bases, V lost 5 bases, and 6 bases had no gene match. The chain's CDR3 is CASSPGQGETYGYTF. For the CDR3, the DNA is TGTGCCAGCAGCCCGGGACAGGGGGAGACCTATGGCTACACCTTC.

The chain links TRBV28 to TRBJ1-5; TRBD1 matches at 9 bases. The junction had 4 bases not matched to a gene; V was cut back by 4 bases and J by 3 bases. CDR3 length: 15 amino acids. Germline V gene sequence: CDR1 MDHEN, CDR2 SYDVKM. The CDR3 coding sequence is TGTGCCAGCAGTTACAGGGGGCAGACCAATCAGCCCCAGCATTTT. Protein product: CASSYRGQTNQPQHF.

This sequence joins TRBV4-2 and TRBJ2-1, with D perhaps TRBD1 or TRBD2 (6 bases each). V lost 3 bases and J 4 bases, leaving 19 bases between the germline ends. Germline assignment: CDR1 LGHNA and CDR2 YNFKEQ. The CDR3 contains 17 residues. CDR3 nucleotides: TGTGCCAGCAGCCAGCGGATCAAGGGGGGTGGGTACAATGAGCAGTTCTTC. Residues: CASSQRIKGGGYNEQFF.

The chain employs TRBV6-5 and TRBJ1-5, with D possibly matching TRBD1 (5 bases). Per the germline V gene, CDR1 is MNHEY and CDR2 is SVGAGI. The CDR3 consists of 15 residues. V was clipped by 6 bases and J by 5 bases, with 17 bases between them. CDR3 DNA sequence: TGTGCCAGCAGAGACCCTGGGGCAGGTTATCAGCCCCAGCATTTT. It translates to CASRDPGAGYQPQHF.

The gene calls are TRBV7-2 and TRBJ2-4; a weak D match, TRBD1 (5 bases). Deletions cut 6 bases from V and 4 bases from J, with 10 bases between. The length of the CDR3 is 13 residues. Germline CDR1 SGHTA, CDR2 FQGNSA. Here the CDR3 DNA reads TGTGCCAGCAGTTCCGACAGAAAAAACATTCAGTACTTC. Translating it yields CASSSDRKNIQYF.

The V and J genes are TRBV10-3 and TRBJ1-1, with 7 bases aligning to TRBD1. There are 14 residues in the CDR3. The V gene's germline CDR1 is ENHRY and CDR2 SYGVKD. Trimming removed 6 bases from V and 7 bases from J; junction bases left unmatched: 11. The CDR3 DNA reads TGTGCCATCAGGCGGACAGGAGGAGACCTTGAAGCTTTCTTT. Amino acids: CAIRRTGGDLEAFF.

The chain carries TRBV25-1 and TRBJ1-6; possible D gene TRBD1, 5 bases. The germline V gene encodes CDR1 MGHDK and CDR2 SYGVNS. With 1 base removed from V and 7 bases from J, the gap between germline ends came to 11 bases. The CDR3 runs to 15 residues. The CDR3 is CASSELGTGNSPLHF. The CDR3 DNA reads TGTGCCAGCAGTGAATTAGGGACGGGGAATTCACCCCTCCACTTT.

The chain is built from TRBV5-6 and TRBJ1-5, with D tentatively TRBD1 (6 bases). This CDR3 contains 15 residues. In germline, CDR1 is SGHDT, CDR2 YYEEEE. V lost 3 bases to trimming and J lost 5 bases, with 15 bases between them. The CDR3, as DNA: TGTGCCAGCAGCTCTTCGGGGGCAAGGTATCAGCCCCAGCATTTT. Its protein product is CASSSSGARYQPQHF.

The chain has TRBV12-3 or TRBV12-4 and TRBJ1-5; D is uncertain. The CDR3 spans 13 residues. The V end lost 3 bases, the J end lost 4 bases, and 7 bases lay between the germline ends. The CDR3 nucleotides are TGTGCCAGCAGTTTGTTGCTGAATCAGCCCCAGCATTTT. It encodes CASSLLLNQPQHF.

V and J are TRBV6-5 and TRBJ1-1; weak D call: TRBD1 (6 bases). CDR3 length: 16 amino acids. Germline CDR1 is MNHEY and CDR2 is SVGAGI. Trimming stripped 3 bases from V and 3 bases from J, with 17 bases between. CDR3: CASSYTSGAADTEAFF. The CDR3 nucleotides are TGTGCCAGCAGTTATACCTCGGGGGCGGCGGACACTGAAGCTTTCTTT.

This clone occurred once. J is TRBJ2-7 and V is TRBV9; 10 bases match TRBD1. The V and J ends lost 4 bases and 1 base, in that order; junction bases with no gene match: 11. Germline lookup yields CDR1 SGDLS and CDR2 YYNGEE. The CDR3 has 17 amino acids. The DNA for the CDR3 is TGTGCCAGCAGCCCCCCCGGGGGGACAGGGGATTCCTACGAGCAGTACTTC. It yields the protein CASSPPGGTGDSYEQYF. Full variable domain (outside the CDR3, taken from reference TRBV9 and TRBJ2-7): DSGVTQTPKHLITATGQRVTLRCSPRSGDLSVYWYQQSLDQGLQFLIQYYNGEERAKGNILERFSAQQFPDLHSELNLSSLELGDSALYFCASSPPGGTGDSYEQYFGPGTRLTVT.

The CDR3, as DNA: TGTGCCAGCAGCTTAGTCGGGGCGACCAATCAGCCCCAGCATTTT. It translates to CASSLVGATNQPQHF. The chain employs TRBV7-8 and TRBJ1-5; D is possibly TRBD1 (5 bases). Germline loops: CDR1 SGHVS, CDR2 FQNEAQ. The CDR3 has 15 amino acids. V lost 1 base to trimming and J lost 3 bases, with 10 bases between them. The whole variable domain, remainder taken from reference TRBV7-8 and TRBJ1-5, is GAGVSQSPRYKVAKRGQDVALRCDPISGHVSLFWYQQALGQGPEFLTYFQNEAQLDKSGLPSDRFFAERPEGSVSTLKIQRTQQEDSAVYLCASSLVGATNQPQHFGDGTRLSIL.

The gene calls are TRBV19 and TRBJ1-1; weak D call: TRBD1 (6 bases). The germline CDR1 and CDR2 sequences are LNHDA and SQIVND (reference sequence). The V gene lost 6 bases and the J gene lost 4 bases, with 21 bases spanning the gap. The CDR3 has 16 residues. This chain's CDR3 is CASSYILTGRGTEAFF. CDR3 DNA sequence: TGTGCCAGTAGCTACATCCTAACAGGGCGAGGCACTGAAGCTTTCTTT.

The CDR3 nucleotides are TGTGCCAGTAGTATAGATTGGAAGGGGTCCGATGGCTACACCTTC. Protein sequence: CASSIDWKGSDGYTF. This sequence joins TRBV19 and TRBJ1-2; D may be TRBD1 (5 bases). Germline V gene lookup returns CDR1 LNHDA and CDR2 SQIVND (reference sequence). V shed 0 bases and J shed 6 bases, with 14 bases lying between them. The CDR3 runs to 15 residues.